A selection of T cell receptor beta chains follows, all from one sample in a study of T cell responses to AZD1222 COVID-19 vaccine. TCRdb's copy holds only in-frame clones and misses some; the assay was immunoSEQ multiplex PCR. The data hold over 110,000 clones, with about 93% observed a single time. This sample comprised peripheral blood, obtained on day 0 of AZD1222 vaccination. Source of these receptors: an adult in good health. The CDR3 runs from the conserved cysteine through the conserved F or W. D genes are given only for firm matches. For some rows the clone size is stated as once, few or many, or as a class when expanded; others skip it.

J gene,CDR3 length,D gene,V gene,clone size,CDR3 protein,CDR3 DNA
TRBJ2-3,14,NA,TRBV4-1,once,CASSQVYSPDTQYF,TGCGCCAGCAGCCAAGTTTACTCCCCAGATACGCAGTATTTT
TRBJ1-5,17,NA,TRBV6-1,NA,CASSEEQGTHSNQPQHF,TGTGCCAGCAGTGAGGAACAGGGCACCCATAGCAATCAGCCCCAGCATTTT
TRBJ2-2,14,NA,TRBV5-1,NA,CASSFDRNTGELFF,TGCGCCAGCAGCTTTGACAGGAACACCGGGGAGCTGTTTTTT
TRBJ2-7,14,NA,TRBV6-5,NA,CASSPGLPVVEQYF,TGTGCCAGCAGCCCGGGACTCCCGGTTGTTGAGCAGTACTTC
TRBJ2-7,16,TRBD1,TRBV3-1/TRBV3-2,NA,CASSRGETGRYYEQYF,TGTGCCAGCAGCCGTGGGGAGACAGGGAGATACTACGAGCAGTACTTC
TRBJ2-1,11,NA,TRBV6-5,NA,CASTERLEQFF,TGTGCCAGCACCGAGCGCCTCGAGCAGTTCTTC
TRBJ2-5,16,TRBD2,TRBV19,NA,CASSHSLAGGQETQYF,TGTGCCAGTAGCCATTCCTTAGCGGGAGGGCAAGAGACCCAGTACTTC
TRBJ2-1,15,NA,TRBV19,NA,CASNLGGAVDNEQFF,TGTGCCAGTAACCTCGGGGGAGCCGTCGACAATGAGCAGTTCTTC
TRBJ2-7,11,NA,TRBV7-2,NA,CASSPNYEQYF,TGTGCCAGCAGCCCCAATTACGAGCAGTACTTC
TRBJ1-2,13,NA,TRBV5-6,NA,CASSLAVGDGYTF,TGTGCCAGCAGCTTGGCAGTCGGGGATGGCTACACCTTC
TRBJ1-1,13,NA,TRBV6-2/TRBV6-3,NA,CASSFGPDVEAFF,TGTGCCAGCAGTTTCGGCCCCGATGTGGAAGCTTTCTTT
TRBJ2-2,15,TRBD1,TRBV7-2,NA,CASSRTGGSTGELFF,TGTGCCAGCAGCAGAACAGGGGGCAGCACCGGGGAGCTGTTTTTT
TRBJ1-4,16,NA,TRBV5-1,NA,CASSIDLGPATEKLFF,TGCGCCAGCAGCATAGACTTAGGCCCCGCGACCGAAAAACTGTTTTTT
TRBJ2-7,15,TRBD2,TRBV29-1,NA,CSVELASGETYEQYF,TGCAGCGTTGAGTTAGCTAGCGGGGAGACCTACGAGCAGTACTTC
TRBJ2-7,14,TRBD2,TRBV6-5,NA,CASSYGGGAYEQYF,TGTGCCAGCAGTTACGGCGGGGGTGCCTACGAGCAGTACTTC
TRBJ2-7,15,TRBD1,TRBV6-5,NA,CASSTYRDSLYEQYF,TGTGCCAGCAGTACTTATCGGGACAGCCTATACGAGCAGTACTTC
TRBJ2-1,15,TRBD1,TRBV6-2/TRBV6-3,once,CASSYSGTGHDEQFF,TGTGCCAGCAGTTACAGCGGGACAGGGCATGATGAGCAGTTCTTC
TRBJ2-7,14,NA,TRBV14,NA,CASSSPTDSYEQYF,TGTGCCAGCAGCTCTCCGACAGACTCCTACGAGCAGTACTTC
TRBJ2-3,17,TRBD2,TRBV5-6,NA,CASSSRLAGGRTDTQYF,TGTGCCAGCAGCTCTCGACTAGCGGGGGGCCGCACAGATACGCAGTATTTT
TRBJ1-5,16,TRBD1,TRBV7-9,NA,CASSLFGTGLNQPQHF,TGTGCCAGCAGCTTATTTGGGACAGGGTTGAATCAGCCCCAGCATTTT
TRBJ2-7,16,NA,TRBV7-9,NA,CASSLPGSRDPYEQYF,TGTGCCAGCAGCTTACCCGGATCCCGGGACCCCTACGAGCAGTACTTC
TRBJ2-5,16,TRBD2,TRBV10-3,NA,CAISEPLAGGQETQYF,TGTGCCATCAGTGAGCCCCTAGCGGGGGGTCAAGAGACCCAGTACTTC
TRBJ1-1,12,TRBD1,TRBV4-1,many,CASSQDDRGAFF,TGCGCCAGCAGCCAAGACGACAGGGGAGCTTTCTTT
TRBJ2-6,18,NA,TRBV18,NA,CASSPPGRTSSGANVLTF,TGTGCCAGCTCACCGCCGGGACGGACCAGCTCTGGGGCCAACGTCCTGACTTTC
TRBJ1-1,15,NA,TRBV6-5,NA,CASSTKGGVRTEAFF,TGTGCCAGCAGTACGAAAGGGGGGGTTCGCACTGAAGCTTTCTTT
TRBJ2-7,13,NA,TRBV27,few,CASSLGQTYEQYF,TGTGCCAGCAGTTTGGGGCAGACCTACGAGCAGTACTTC
TRBJ1-2,12,NA,TRBV5-5,NA,CASSLLMVGYTF,TGTGCCAGCAGCTTACTTATGGTGGGCTACACCTTC
TRBJ2-1,15,NA,TRBV7-8,once,CASSLEEVYYNEQFF,TGTGCCAGCAGCCTTGAGGAGGTTTACTACAATGAGCAGTTCTTC
TRBJ1-2,14,NA,TRBV6-5,NA,CASSSQGTAHGYTF,TGTGCCAGCAGTTCCCAAGGCACCGCGCATGGCTACACCTTC
TRBJ1-1,16,TRBD1,TRBV19,few,CASSPGTGGRPPEAFF,TGTGCCAGTAGTCCCGGGACAGGGGGCCGTCCCCCCGAAGCTTTCTTT
TRBJ2-2,12,NA,TRBV6-5,NA,CASRAGYRELFF,TGTGCCAGCAGAGCAGGGTATAGGGAGCTGTTTTTT
TRBJ2-1,16,NA,TRBV5-6,NA,CASSLSTNRPYNEQFF,TGTGCCAGCAGCTTGTCCACCAACCGGCCCTACAATGAGCAGTTCTTC
TRBJ1-1,11,NA,TRBV7-8,once,CASSPGPEAFF,TGTGCCAGCAGCCCAGGGCCCGAAGCTTTCTTT
TRBJ2-1,15,TRBD1,TRBV18,once,CASSPSLQGVWEQFF,TGTGCCAGCTCACCGAGTCTACAGGGGGTTTGGGAGCAGTTCTTC
TRBJ1-2,14,TRBD1,TRBV19,NA,CASSMAGQGDGYTF,TGTGCCAGTAGTATGGCGGGACAGGGTGATGGCTACACCTTC
TRBJ1-2,14,NA,TRBV14,once,CASSQAGQLWGYTF,TGTGCCAGCAGCCAAGCAGGGCAGCTCTGGGGCTACACCTTC
TRBJ2-7,14,NA,TRBV5-3,NA,CARRGRARIHEQYF,TGTGCCAGAAGGGGCCGGGCTAGAATCCACGAGCAGTACTTC
TRBJ1-1,15,TRBD1,TRBV5-1,NA,CASSLPQTGDTEAFF,TGCGCCAGCAGCTTACCTCAGACAGGGGACACTGAAGCTTTCTTT
TRBJ1-1,15,NA,TRBV6-2/TRBV6-3,NA,CASSYRGLLNTEAFF,TGTGCCAGCAGTTACAGAGGGCTCCTGAACACTGAAGCTTTCTTT
TRBJ1-1,13,NA,TRBV19,NA,CASSMEGSTEAFF,TGTGCCAGTAGTATGGAGGGTTCGACTGAAGCTTTCTTT
TRBJ1-5,15,NA,TRBV27,NA,CASSFQAGSNQPQHF,TGTGCCAGCAGCTTCCAGGCAGGGAGCAATCAGCCCCAGCATTTT
TRBJ1-6,13,NA,TRBV5-1,NA,CASGLWTGTALHF,TGCGCCAGCGGCCTTTGGACGGGGACTGCACTCCACTTT
TRBJ1-6,16,NA,TRBV27,few,CASRQQASSYNSPLHF,TGTGCCAGCAGGCAACAGGCTAGCTCCTATAATTCACCCCTCCACTTT
TRBJ2-4,16,TRBD2,TRBV11-2,NA,CASSLTSPRPKNIQYF,TGTGCCAGCAGTTTGACTAGCCCGAGGCCCAAAAACATTCAGTACTTC
TRBJ1-6,18,NA,TRBV13,NA,CASRSRRGESSYNSPLHF,TGTGCCAGCAGGTCTAGGCGGGGAGAAAGCTCCTATAATTCACCCCTCCACTTT
TRBJ1-3,14,NA,TRBV6-5,NA,CASSYAGNGNTIYF,TGTGCCAGCAGCTACGCGGGGAATGGAAACACCATATATTTT
TRBJ1-1,15,TRBD1,TRBV5-5,NA,CASSPTPDRVAEAFF,TGTGCCAGCAGTCCGACACCTGACAGGGTCGCTGAAGCTTTCTTT
TRBJ2-3,18,TRBD2,TRBV7-9,NA,CASSLGLAGGASTDTQYF,TGTGCCAGCAGCTTGGGACTAGCGGGAGGCGCTAGCACAGATACGCAGTATTTT
TRBJ2-7,17,NA,TRBV3-1/TRBV3-2,NA,CASSQPLHERGTGEQYF,TGTGCCAGCAGCCAACCCCTTCACGAGAGGGGGACGGGGGAGCAGTACTTC
TRBJ2-2,16,TRBD2,TRBV7-2,NA,CASSLISGGAAGELFF,TGTGCCAGCAGCTTAATCAGCGGGGGGGCCGCCGGGGAGCTGTTTTTT
TRBJ1-1,16,NA,TRBV7-8,once,CASDARAGPGNTEAFF,TGTGCCAGCGACGCGAGGGCGGGTCCGGGGAACACTGAAGCTTTCTTT
TRBJ1-6,15,TRBD1,TRBV7-9,NA,CASSSRQGANSPLHF,TGTGCCAGCAGCTCAAGACAGGGGGCGAATTCACCCCTCCACTTT
TRBJ2-2,16,NA,TRBV5-1,NA,CASTGTSRGATGELFF,TGCGCCAGCACCGGGACCTCGCGGGGCGCCACCGGGGAGCTGTTTTTT
TRBJ1-2,14,NA,TRBV7-9,NA,CASSLSNKSGGYTF,TGTGCCAGCAGCTTAAGCAACAAGTCCGGGGGCTACACCTTC
TRBJ2-7,12,NA,TRBV30,NA,CAWILGVDEQYF,TGTGCCTGGATCTTGGGAGTCGACGAGCAGTACTTC